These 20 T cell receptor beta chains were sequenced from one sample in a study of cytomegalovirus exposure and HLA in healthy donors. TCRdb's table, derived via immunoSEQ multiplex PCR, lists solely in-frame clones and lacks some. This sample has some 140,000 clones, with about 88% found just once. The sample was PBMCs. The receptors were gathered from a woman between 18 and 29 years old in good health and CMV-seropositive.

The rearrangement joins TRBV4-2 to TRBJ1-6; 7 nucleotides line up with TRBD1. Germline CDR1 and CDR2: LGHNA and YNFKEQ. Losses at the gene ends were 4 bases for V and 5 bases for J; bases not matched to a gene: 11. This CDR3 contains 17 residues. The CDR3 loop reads CASSREGAGLDNSPLHF. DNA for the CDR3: TGTGCCAGCAGCCGCGAGGGGGCAGGGTTGGATAATTCACCCCTCCACTTT.

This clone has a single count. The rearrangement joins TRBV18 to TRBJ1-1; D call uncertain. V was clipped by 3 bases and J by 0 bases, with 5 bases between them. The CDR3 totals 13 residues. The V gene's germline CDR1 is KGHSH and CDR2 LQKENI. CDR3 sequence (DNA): TGTGCCAGCTCACCCGACATGAACACTGAAGCTTTCTTT. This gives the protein CASSPDMNTEAFF.

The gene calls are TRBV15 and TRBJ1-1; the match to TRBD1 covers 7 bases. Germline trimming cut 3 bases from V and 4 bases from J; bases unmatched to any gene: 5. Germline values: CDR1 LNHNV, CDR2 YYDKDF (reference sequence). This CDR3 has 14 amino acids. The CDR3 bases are TGTGCCACCAGCAGCGACAGGGTCGGCACTGAAGCTTTCTTT. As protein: CATSSDRVGTEAFF. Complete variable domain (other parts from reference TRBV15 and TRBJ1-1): DAMVIQNPRYQVTQFGKPVTLSCSQTLNHNVMYWYQQKSSQAPKLLFHYYDKDFNNEADTPDNFQSRRPNTSFCFLDIRSPGLGDTAMYLCATSSDRVGTEAFFGQGTRLTVV.

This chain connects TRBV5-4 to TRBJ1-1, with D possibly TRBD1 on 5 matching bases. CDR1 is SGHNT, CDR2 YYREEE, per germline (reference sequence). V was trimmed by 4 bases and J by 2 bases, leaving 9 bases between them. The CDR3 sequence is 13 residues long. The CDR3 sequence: CASSGRGNTEAFF. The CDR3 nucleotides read TGTGCCAGCAGCGGGAGGGGTAACACTGAAGCTTTCTTT.

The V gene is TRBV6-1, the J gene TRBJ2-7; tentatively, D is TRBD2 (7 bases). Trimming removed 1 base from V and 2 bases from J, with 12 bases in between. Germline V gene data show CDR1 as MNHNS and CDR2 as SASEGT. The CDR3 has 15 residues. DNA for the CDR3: TGTGCCAGCAGTGAAGGAGGGGGGGAGACCTACGAGCAGTACTTC. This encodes CASSEGGGETYEQYF.

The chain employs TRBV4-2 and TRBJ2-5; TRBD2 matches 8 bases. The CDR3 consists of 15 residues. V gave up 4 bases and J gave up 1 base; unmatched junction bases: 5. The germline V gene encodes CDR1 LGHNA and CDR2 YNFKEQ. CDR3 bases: TGTGCCAGCAGCCCGAAGACTAGCGTCCAAGAGACCCAGTACTTC. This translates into CASSPKTSVQETQYF.

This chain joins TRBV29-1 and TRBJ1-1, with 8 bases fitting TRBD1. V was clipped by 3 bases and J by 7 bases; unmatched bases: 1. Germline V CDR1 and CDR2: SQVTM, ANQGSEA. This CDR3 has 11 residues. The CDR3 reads CSVDRGLEAFF. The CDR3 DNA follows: TGCAGCGTTGACAGGGGGCTTGAAGCTTTCTTT.

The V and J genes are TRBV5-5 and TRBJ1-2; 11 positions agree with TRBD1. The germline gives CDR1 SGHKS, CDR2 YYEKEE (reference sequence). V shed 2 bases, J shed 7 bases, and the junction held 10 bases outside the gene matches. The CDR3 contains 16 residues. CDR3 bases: TGTGCCAGCAGCTTAGAGGCGGGGACAGGGGGTTCTGGCTACACCTTC. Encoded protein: CASSLEAGTGGSGYTF.

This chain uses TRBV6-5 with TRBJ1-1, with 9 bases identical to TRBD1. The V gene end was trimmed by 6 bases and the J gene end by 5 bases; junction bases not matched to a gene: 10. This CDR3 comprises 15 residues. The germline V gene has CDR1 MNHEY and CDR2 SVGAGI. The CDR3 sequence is CASSRRGTGLTEAFF. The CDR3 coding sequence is TGTGCCAGCAGCCGCCGGGGGACAGGGTTGACTGAAGCTTTCTTT.

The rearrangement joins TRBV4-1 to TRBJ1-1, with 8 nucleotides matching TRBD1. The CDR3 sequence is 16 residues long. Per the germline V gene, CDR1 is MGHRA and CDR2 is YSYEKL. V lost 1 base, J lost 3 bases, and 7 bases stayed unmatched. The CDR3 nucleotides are TGCGCCAGCAGCCAAGTCCCCGACAGGGGATACACTGAAGCTTTCTTT. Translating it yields CASSQVPDRGYTEAFF.

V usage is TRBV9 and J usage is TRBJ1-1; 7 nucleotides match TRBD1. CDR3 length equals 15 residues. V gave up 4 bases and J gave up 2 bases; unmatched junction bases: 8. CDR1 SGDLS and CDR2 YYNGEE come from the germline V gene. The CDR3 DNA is TGTGCCAGCAGCTCGCGACAGGGCCGAAACACTGAAGCTTTCTTT. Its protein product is CASSSRQGRNTEAFF.

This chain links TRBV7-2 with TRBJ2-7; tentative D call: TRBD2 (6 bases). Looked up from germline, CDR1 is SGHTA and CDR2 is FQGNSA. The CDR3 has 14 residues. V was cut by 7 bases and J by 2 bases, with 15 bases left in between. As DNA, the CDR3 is TGTGCCAGCACCCTCGACCCGGGGGCCTACGAGCAGTACTTC. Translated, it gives CASTLDPGAYEQYF.

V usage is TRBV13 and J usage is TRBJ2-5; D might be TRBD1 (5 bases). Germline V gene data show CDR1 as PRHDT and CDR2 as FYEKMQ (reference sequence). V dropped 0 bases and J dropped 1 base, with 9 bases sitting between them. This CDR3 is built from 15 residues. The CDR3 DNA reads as TGTGCCAGCAGCTTAGGACAGGCCGGCCAAGAGACCCAGTACTTC. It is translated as CASSLGQAGQETQYF.

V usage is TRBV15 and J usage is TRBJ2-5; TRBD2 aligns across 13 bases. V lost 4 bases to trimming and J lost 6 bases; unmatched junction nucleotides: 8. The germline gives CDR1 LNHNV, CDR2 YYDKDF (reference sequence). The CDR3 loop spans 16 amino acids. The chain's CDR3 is CATSNSGTSGAQTQYF. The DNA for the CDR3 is TGTGCCACCAGCAATTCGGGGACTAGCGGGGCCCAGACCCAGTACTTC.

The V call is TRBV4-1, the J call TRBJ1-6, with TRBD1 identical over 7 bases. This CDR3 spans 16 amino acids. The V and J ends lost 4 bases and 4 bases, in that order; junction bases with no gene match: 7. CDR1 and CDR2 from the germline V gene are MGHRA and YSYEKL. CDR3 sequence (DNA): TGCGCCAGCAGCCCAGAGCCGGGACAGTATAATTCACCCCTCCACTTT. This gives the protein CASSPEPGQYNSPLHF.

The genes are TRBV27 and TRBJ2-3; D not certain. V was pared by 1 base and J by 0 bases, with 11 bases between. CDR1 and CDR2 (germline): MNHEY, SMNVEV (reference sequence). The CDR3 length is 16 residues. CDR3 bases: TGTGCCAGCAGTTTATTGTCGAGCATTAGCACAGATACGCAGTATTTT. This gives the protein CASSLLSSISTDTQYF.

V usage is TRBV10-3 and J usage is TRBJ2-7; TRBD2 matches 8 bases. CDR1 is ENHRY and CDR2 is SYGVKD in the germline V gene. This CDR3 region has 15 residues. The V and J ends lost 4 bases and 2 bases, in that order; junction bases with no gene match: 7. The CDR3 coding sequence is TGTGCCATCAGTGCGGGGGCGGGGGGAACCTACGAGCAGTACTTC. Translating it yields CAISAGAGGTYEQYF.

The CDR3 spells CASKEEQGATNEKLFF. In DNA form, the CDR3 reads TGCGCCAGCAAAGAGGAACAGGGTGCAACTAATGAAAAACTGTTTTTT. The chain links TRBV23-1 to TRBJ1-4; D is perhaps TRBD1 (6 bases). TRBV23-1 is given ORF status, its function remaining uncertain. V was shortened by 7 bases and J by 0 bases, with 15 bases between the two germline ends. The length of the CDR3 is 16 residues.

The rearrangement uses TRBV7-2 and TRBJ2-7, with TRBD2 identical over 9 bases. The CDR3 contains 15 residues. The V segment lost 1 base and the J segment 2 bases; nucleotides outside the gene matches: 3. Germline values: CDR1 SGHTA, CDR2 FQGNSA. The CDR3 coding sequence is TGTGCCAGCAGCTTAGAAGGCGGGGGGGCCTACGAGCAGTACTTC. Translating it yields CASSLEGGGAYEQYF.

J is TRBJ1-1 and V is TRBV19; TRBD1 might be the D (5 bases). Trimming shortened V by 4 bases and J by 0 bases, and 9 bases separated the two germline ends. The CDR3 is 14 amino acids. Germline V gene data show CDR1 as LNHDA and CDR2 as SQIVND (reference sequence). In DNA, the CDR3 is TGTGCCAGTAGTAGCTGGGGGGTGAACACTGAAGCTTTCTTT. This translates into CASSSWGVNTEAFF.